This is a list of T cell receptor beta chains from one sample in a study of OX40 agonist ivuxolimab in advanced cancers. The method was immunoSEQ multiplex PCR; TCRdb's version includes in-frame clones alone and lacks a portion of them. The sample holds 55,000 to 70,000 clones, less than 90% seen once. The sample in question was CD4+ or CD8+ T cells sorted from blood, obtained in a trial of the OX40 agonist ivuxolimab. The receptors derive from an adult with an advanced solid tumor such as melanoma, head and neck, liver or kidney cancer. Each CDR3 is given without its conserved first and last residue. A D gene is named only where the DNA matches it firmly.

cdr3_aa	v_call	d_call	cdr3_length
ASGLAGSYEQY	TRBV11-1	TRBD2	11
ASSPLYYNEQF	TRBV5-6	.	11
ASSLDSSGRRSGELF	TRBV5-6	TRBD2	15
ASRTGGHTEAF	TRBV28	TRBD1	11
ASSLSWDRGLGAPNMNTEAF	TRBV28	TRBD1	20
ASSQGKAISYNEQF	TRBV14	.	14
ASSLDWVVNEQY	TRBV11-2	.	12
ASSIEAGTPYSNQPQH	TRBV19	.	16
ASSLKRDNSPLH	TRBV7-2	.	12
ASMQTGRETQY	TRBV11-2	.	11
ATSTALAGGEETQY	TRBV15	TRBD2	14
ASSTSRSSYNEQF	TRBV7-3	.	13
ASSSSSGSFYNEQF	TRBV7-2	TRBD2	14
ASSLVEGGFRNTIY	TRBV7-8	.	14
ASSPKRSLGETQY	TRBV28	.	13
ASSLSLTGARGNTEAF	TRBV5-5	TRBD1	16
ASSLRQDPGSGYT	TRBV5-1	.	13
ASSTGVRGTDTQY	TRBV19	TRBD1	13
ATSRDHGPNQPQH	TRBV15	.	13
ASTSLGATYEQY	TRBV21-1	.	12
ASSTPDSGYGYT	TRBV6-6	.	12
ASSITSGGRASYNEQF	TRBV11-2	TRBD2	16
ASSWGSTGVNTEAF	TRBV5-1	TRBD1	14
ASSLGSRGASYNSPLH	TRBV5-4	.	16
ASSERYEQY	TRBV2	.	9
ASSWGEPSSGNTIY	TRBV5-6	.	14
ASSQDWGAFNQPQH	TRBV4-3	.	14
STGIISYEQY	TRBV18	.	10
AITPTGATNEAF	TRBV10-3	TRBD1	12
ASSFLASGGADTQY	TRBV7-9	TRBD2	14
ASSQAWDSYNEQF	TRBV4-3	.	13
ASILSGGGTEAF	TRBV28	TRBD1	12
ASSSYPGLAGGPSYEQY	TRBV5-6	TRBD2	17
ASSPLRDSYGYT	TRBV4-2	.	12
ASSNSQGGTGETQY	TRBV5-1	.	14
ASSYPQSYEQY	TRBV6-5	.	11
ASTLGGNRGSETQY	TRBV5-1	TRBD1	14
ASSQLGQGADTEAF	TRBV4-2	TRBD1	14
ASGLVLGAGSNTGELF	TRBV12-5	.	16
ANPNGLAGGTNTGELF	TRBV27	TRBD2	16
ASSQDPAPLNQPQH	TRBV4-3	.	14
AWTRQGWSYNSPLH	TRBV30	TRBD1	14
ASSLEGFGTIY	TRBV5-1	.	11
ASSFAGQGAKGYEQY	TRBV7-2	TRBD1	15
ASSLGGRGSSGYT	TRBV5-1	TRBD1	13
ASSLGQGGTGELF	TRBV5-1	.	13
ASKGRPGYNSPLH	TRBV27	.	13
ASIRTGGSTEAF	TRBV7-9	TRBD1	12
ASSSTIGYT	TRBV11-2	.	9
ASSYEGQGWNGYT	TRBV6-5	TRBD1	13
ASSLLEGSYNSPLH	TRBV28	.	14
ATSPGDYNEQF	TRBV2	.	11
ASSFGSREEQF	TRBV7-2	.	11
ASSVEGNSSPLH	TRBV9	.	12
ASRIGRGISGANVLT	TRBV6-4	.	15
ASRDPGVEKLF	TRBV6-5	.	11
ASGLGAVTDTQY	TRBV7-2	.	12